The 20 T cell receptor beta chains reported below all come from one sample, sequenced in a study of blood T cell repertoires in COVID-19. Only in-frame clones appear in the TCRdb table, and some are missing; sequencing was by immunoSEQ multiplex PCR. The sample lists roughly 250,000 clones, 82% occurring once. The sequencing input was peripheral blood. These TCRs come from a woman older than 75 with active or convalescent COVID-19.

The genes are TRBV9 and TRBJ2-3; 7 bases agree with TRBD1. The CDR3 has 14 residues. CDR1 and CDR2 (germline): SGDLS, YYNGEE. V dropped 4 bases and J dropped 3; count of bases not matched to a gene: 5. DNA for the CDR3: TGTGCCAGCAGCCAAACAGGGGTAACAGATACGCAGTATTTT. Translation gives CASSQTGVTDTQYF. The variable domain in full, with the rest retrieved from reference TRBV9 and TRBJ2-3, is DSGVTQTPKHLITATGQRVTLRCSPRSGDLSVYWYQQSLDQGLQFLIQYYNGEERAKGNILERFSAQQFPDLHSELNLSSLELGDSALYFCASSQTGVTDTQYFGPGTRLTVL.

CDR3 in amino acids: CASTGTGPPYEQYF. As DNA, the CDR3 is TGTGCCAGTACCGGGACAGGGCCCCCCTACGAGCAGTACTTC. V is TRBV28 and J is TRBJ2-7; 9 bases agree with TRBD1. The germline V gene has CDR1 MDHEN and CDR2 SYDVKM. The length of the CDR3 is 14 residues. Trimming removed 9 bases from V and 2 bases from J; junction bases left unmatched: 8.

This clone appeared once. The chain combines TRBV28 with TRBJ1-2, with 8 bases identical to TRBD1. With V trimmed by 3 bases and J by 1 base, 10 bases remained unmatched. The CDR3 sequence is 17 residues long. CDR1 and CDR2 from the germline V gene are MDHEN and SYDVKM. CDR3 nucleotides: TGTGCCAGCAGTTTGGTCCAGGGGGCTCTTTATAACTATGGCTACACCTTC. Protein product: CASSLVQGALYNYGYTF.

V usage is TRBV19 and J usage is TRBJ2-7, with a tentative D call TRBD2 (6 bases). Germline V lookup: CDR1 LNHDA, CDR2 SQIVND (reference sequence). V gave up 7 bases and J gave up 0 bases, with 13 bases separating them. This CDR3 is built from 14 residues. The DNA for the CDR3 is TGTGCCAGTACCCCCCGTAGCGGCTCCTACGAGCAGTACTTC. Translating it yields CASTPRSGSYEQYF.

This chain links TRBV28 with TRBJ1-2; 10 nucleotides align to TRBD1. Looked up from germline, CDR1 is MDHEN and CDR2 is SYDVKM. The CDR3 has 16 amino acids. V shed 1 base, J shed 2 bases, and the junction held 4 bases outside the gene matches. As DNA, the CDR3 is TGTGCCAGCAGTTTATTGGGGGGACAGGGGAACTATGGCTACACCTTC. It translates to CASSLLGGQGNYGYTF.

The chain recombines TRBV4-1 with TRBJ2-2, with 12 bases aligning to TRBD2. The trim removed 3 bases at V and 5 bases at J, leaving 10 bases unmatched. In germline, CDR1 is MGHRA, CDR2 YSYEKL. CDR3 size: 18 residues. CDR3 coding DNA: TGCGCCAGCAGCCAGGGTACTAGCGGGGGGCTCATTACCGGGGAGCTGTTTTTT. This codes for CASSQGTSGGLITGELFF.

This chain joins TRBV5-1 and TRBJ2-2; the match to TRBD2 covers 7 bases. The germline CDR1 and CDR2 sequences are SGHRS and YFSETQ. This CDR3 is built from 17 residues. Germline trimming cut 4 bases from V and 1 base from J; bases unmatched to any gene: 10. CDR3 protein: CASSPGPSGVNTGELFF. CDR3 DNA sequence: TGCGCCAGCAGCCCCGGGCCCAGCGGGGTGAACACCGGGGAGCTGTTTTTT.

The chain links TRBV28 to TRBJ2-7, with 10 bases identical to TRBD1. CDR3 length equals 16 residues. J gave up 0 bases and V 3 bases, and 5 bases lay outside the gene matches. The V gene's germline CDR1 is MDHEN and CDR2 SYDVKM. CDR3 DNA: TGTGCCAGCAGTTTCCGACAGGGGGCCTTCTCCTACGAGCAGTACTTC. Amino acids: CASSFRQGAFSYEQYF.

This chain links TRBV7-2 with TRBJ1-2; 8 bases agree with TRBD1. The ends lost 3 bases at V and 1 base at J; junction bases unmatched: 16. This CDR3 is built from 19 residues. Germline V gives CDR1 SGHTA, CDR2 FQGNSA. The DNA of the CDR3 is TGTGCCAGCAGCTTTAGTTATGTGACAGGGGAAGATGGTAACTATGGCTACACCTTC. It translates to CASSFSYVTGEDGNYGYTF.

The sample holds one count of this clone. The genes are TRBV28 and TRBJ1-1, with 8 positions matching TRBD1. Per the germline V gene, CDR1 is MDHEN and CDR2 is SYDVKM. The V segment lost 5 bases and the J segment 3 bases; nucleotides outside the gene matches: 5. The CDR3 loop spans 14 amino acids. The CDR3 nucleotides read TGTGCCAGCAGTCCCCGACAGGGGCACACTGAAGCTTTCTTT. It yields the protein CASSPRQGHTEAFF.

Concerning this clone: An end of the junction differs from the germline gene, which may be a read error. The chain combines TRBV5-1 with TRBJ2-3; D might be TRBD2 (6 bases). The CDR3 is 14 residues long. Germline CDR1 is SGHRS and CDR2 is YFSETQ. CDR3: CASRAGPNTDTHYF. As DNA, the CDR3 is TGCGCCAGCAGGGCGGGACCCAACACAGATACGCACTATTTT.

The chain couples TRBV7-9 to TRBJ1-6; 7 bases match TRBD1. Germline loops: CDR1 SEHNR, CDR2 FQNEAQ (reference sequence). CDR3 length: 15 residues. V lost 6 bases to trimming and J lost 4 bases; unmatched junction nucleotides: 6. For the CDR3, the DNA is TGTGCCAGCAGTGCAACAGGGGATTATAATTCACCCCTCCACTTT. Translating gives CASSATGDYNSPLHF.

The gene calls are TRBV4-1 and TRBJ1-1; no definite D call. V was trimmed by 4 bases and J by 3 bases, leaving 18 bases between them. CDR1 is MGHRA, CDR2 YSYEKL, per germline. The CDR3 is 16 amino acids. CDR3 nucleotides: TGCGCCAGCAGCCGGAAGTCAGGTAGTGACCACACTGAAGCTTTCTTT. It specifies CASSRKSGSDHTEAFF.

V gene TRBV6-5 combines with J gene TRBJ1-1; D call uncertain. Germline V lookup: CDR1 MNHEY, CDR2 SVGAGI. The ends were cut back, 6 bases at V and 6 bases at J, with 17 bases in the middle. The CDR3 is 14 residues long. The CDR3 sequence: CASRNPRRVAEAFF. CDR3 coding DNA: TGTGCCAGCAGAAACCCCAGGCGGGTCGCTGAAGCTTTCTTT.

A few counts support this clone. The CDR3 sequence is CAISDLSTAHYGYTF. Written as DNA, the CDR3 is TGTGCCATCAGTGATTTGTCAACAGCACACTATGGCTACACCTTC. The chain carries TRBV10-3 and TRBJ1-2; unclear D gene. In germline, CDR1 is ENHRY, CDR2 SYGVKD. The CDR3 sequence is 15 residues long. Trimming took off 3 bases at V and 3 bases at J, with 14 bases between the two ends.

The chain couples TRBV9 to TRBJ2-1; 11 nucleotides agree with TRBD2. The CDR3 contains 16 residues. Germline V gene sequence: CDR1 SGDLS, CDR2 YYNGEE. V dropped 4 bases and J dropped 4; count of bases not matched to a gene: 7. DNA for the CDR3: TGTGCCAGCAGCCCTGCTGGACTAGCGGGTTACAATGAGCAGTTCTTC. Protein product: CASSPAGLAGYNEQFF.

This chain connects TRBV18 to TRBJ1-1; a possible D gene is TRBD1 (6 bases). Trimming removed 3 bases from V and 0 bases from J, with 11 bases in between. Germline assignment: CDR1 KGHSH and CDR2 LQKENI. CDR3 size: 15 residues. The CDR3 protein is CASSPMTGLNTEAFF. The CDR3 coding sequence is TGTGCCAGCTCACCCATGACAGGCCTGAACACTGAAGCTTTCTTT. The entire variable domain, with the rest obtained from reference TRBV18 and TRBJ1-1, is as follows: NAGVMQNPRHLVRRRGQEARLRCSPMKGHSHVYWYRQLPEEGLKFMVYLQKENIIDESGMPKERFSAEFPKEGPSILRIQQVVRGDSAAYFCASSPMTGLNTEAFFGQGTRLTVV.

The chain's CDR3 is CASSIGAENQPQHF. CDR3 bases: TGTGCCAGTAGTATTGGGGCAGAGAATCAGCCCCAGCATTTT. The rearrangement links TRBV19 to TRBJ1-5, with a possible D match to TRBD1 (5 bases). CDR1 is LNHDA, CDR2 SQIVND, per germline (reference sequence). There are 14 residues in the CDR3. Trimming stripped 3 bases from V and 4 bases from J, with 10 bases between.

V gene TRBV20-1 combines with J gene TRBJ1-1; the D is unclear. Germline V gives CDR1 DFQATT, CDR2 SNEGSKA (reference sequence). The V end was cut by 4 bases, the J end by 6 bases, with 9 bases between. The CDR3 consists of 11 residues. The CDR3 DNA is TGCAGTGCTATCGCGTTCCCTGAAGCTTTCTTT. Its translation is CSAIAFPEAFF.

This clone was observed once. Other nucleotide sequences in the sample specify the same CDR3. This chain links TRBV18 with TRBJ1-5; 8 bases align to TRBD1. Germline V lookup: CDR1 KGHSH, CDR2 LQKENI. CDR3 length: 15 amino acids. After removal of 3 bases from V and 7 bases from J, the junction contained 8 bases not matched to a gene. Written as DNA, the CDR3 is TGTGCCAGCTCACCCCTCGGACAGGGAGGACAGCCCCAGCATTTT. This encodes CASSPLGQGGQPQHF.